The 10 T cell receptor beta chains below come from one sample, sequenced in a study of control samples from healthy donors and cancer patients. Clones were sequenced by immunoSEQ multiplex PCR, and TCRdb holds only the in-frame ones, with some missing. The table records about 45,000 clones, roughly 65% of them present only once. Input material: formalin-fixed, paraffin-embedded tissue. The receptor set was obtained from a male donor with melanoma.

The chain links TRBV13 to TRBJ2-1; 7 bases agree with TRBD2. This CDR3 has 15 residues. Germline trimming cut 5 bases from V and 5 bases from J; bases unmatched to any gene: 9. The V gene's germline CDR1 is PRHDT and CDR2 FYEKMQ (reference sequence). CDR3 residues: CASSPRTSLNNEQFF. The CDR3 coding sequence is TGTGCCAGCAGCCCCCGGACTAGTCTTAACAATGAGCAGTTCTTC.

This clone was seen a few times. The chain uses TRBV30 and TRBJ2-4, with TRBD1 as a possible D gene (5 bases). From germline, CDR1 is GTSNPN and CDR2 SVGIG (reference sequence). The V gene lost 2 bases and the J gene lost 15 bases, with 17 bases spanning the gap. The CDR3 consists of 12 residues. The chain's CDR3 is CAWSQGVPKRYF. In nucleotides, the CDR3 is TGTGCCTGGAGTCAAGGGGTCCCCAAGAGGTACTTC.

This chain connects TRBV20-1 to TRBJ1-2; D is possibly TRBD1 (6 bases). Per germline, CDR1 DFQATT and CDR2 SNEGSKA (reference sequence). The germline V and J ends were trimmed by 7 bases and 4 bases, with 10 bases remaining between them. There are 11 residues in the CDR3. CDR3: CSVTGSYGYTF. The CDR3 DNA reads as TGCAGTGTTACAGGGAGCTATGGCTACACCTTC.

The V and J genes are TRBV2 and TRBJ1-4; TRBD1 is a possible D gene (6 bases). Germline CDR1 and CDR2: SNHLY and FYNNEI. V was shortened by 6 bases and J by 4 bases, with 12 bases between the two germline ends. The CDR3 runs 14 residues. The CDR3 DNA reads as TGTGCCAGCAGAGAGGGGGTCCGTAATGAAAAACTGTTTTTT. Its protein is CASREGVRNEKLFF.

This clone was recorded once. At one boundary the junction diverges from the germline segment, which might be a read error. The rearrangement links TRBV5-4 to TRBJ2-7; the match to TRBD2 covers 9 bases. Germline V CDR1 and CDR2: SGHNT, YYREEE (reference sequence). This CDR3 is 14 amino acids long. The CDR3 DNA reads as TGTGCTAGCAGCTTGTTAGCGGGAGAATACGAGCAGTACTTC. Amino acids: CASSLLAGEYEQYF.

The rearrangement links TRBV24-1 to TRBJ2-2, with D unresolved. From germline, CDR1 is KGHDR and CDR2 SFDVKD. V was shortened by 9 bases and J by 1 base, with 5 bases between the two germline ends. CDR3 length: 12 residues. This CDR3 reads CATQVNTGELFF. Here the CDR3 DNA reads TGTGCCACCCAGGTGAACACCGGGGAGCTGTTTTTT.

The chain carries TRBV2 and TRBJ2-3, with 11 bases lining up with TRBD1. This CDR3 spans 14 amino acids. Trimming at V came to 4 bases and at J to 5 bases, leaving 2 bases not matched to a gene. Germline V gene sequence: CDR1 SNHLY, CDR2 FYNNEI. The CDR3 loop is CASSGTGGLDTQYF. CDR3 nucleotides: TGTGCCAGCAGTGGGACAGGGGGCTTAGATACGCAGTATTTT.

The chain combines TRBV3-1 (or the pseudogene TRBV3-2) with TRBJ2-1; 9 nucleotides line up with TRBD2. This CDR3 has 14 amino acids. Losses at the gene ends were 4 bases for V and 8 bases for J; bases not matched to a gene: 6. Germline V gene sequence: CDR1 LGHDT, CDR2 YNNKEL (reference sequence). CDR3 coding DNA: TGTGCCAGCAGCCTTTTAGCGGGAGTAGATGAGCAGTTCTTC. Its translation is CASSLLAGVDEQFF.

In its sample, this clone was seen a few times. The chain uses TRBV7-3 and TRBJ1-5; D is possibly TRBD1 (6 bases). The CDR3 has 11 amino acids. The germline V gene has CDR1 SGHTA and CDR2 FQGTGA. CDR3 coding DNA: TGTGTCAGGGGCCGGGATCAGCCCCAGCATTTT. Translated: CVRGRDQPQHF.

This rearrangement joins TRBV28 to TRBJ2-1, with 11 bases aligning to TRBD2. Germline CDR1 MDHEN, CDR2 SYDVKM. The CDR3 consists of 16 residues. The ends lost 3 bases at V and 10 bases at J; junction bases unmatched: 11. CDR3 protein: CASSFYAPGLAVEQFF. CDR3 nucleotides: TGTGCCAGCAGTTTTTACGCTCCGGGACTAGCGGTAGAGCAGTTCTTC.